The 12 T cell receptor beta chains listed next were all sequenced from one sample in a study of T cells of healthy individuals. MiXCR was run by TCRdb on the 5' RACE reads, yielding one entry per CDR3 protein. The data show 63,000 or so distinct CDR3 sequences, around 15% seen once. Receptors originate from a human donor in good health.

This clonotype was seen many times. This chain joins TRBV12-3 or TRBV12-4 and TRBJ2-1; 7 nucleotides align to TRBD1. CDR3 length: 15 residues. V shed 6 bases, J shed 9 bases, and the junction held 14 bases outside the gene matches. The CDR3 here is CASRTDRTGLGEQFF. CDR3 nucleotide sequence: TGTGCCAGCAGGACCGATAGGACAGGCCTAGGTGAGCAGTTCTTC.

The table lists this clonotype with many counts. The CDR3 nucleotides are TGTGCCAGCAGCAAAGCCGGAGCGAACACCGGGGAGCTGTTTTTT. Its translation is CASSKAGANTGELFF. The gene calls are TRBV21-1 and TRBJ2-2. TRBV21-1 is reported as a pseudogene. The CDR3 covers 15 residues.

The table lists this clonotype with a few counts. The chain has TRBV4-3 and TRBJ2-3; D could derive from TRBD1 or TRBD2 (5 bases each). Trimming removed 0 bases at V and 4 bases at J, with 17 bases between. CDR3 length: 17 amino acids. Germline-derived CDR1 and CDR2 are LGHNA and YSLEER. The CDR3 nucleotides are TGCGCCAGCAGCCAAGACGGGGCCACGAACTCCCCAGATACGCAGTATTTT. It codes for CASSQDGATNSPDTQYF.

The genes are TRBV12-3 or TRBV12-4 and TRBJ1-5, with D possibly TRBD1 on 6 matching bases. The CDR3 extends over 16 amino acids. V was cut by 0 bases and J by 1 base, with 10 bases left in between. The CDR3 DNA reads TGTGCCAGCAGTTTAGCGGGACAATCGAGCAATCAGCCCCAGCATTTT. Protein sequence: CASSLAGQSSNQPQHF.

A few counts support this clonotype. V gene TRBV12-3 or TRBV12-4 combines with J gene TRBJ1-5; 7 bases are shared with TRBD1. CDR3 length: 14 amino acids. J was trimmed by 3 bases and V by 6 bases; bases with no gene match: 5. CDR3 loop: CASRPGTDNQPQHF. DNA for the CDR3: TGTGCCAGCAGACCCGGGACAGACAATCAGCCCCAGCATTTT.

About this clonotype itself: A much more abundant neighbour one base away suggests this may be a read error. V and J are TRBV4-2 and TRBJ1-6; D is uncertain. The CDR3 extends over 13 amino acids. Per the germline V gene, CDR1 is LGHNA and CDR2 is YNFKEQ. The CDR3 bases are TGTGTCAGCAGCCAATTTGCTAATTCACCCCTCCACTTT. Translated, it gives CVSSQFANSPLHF.

The chain employs TRBV7-9 and TRBJ2-3; D is undetermined. V lost 3 bases to trimming and J lost 5 bases, with 9 bases between them. This CDR3 is built from 13 residues. Germline V gene sequence: CDR1 SEHNR, CDR2 FQNEAQ (reference sequence). CDR3 nucleotide sequence: TGTGCCAGCAGCTTTTCCCTGGGAGATACGCAGTATTTT. Its translation is CASSFSLGDTQYF.

This chain joins TRBV5-1 and TRBJ2-2; possibly TRBD2 for D (6 bases). This CDR3 is 15 amino acids long. Deletions cut 4 bases from V and 0 bases from J, with 10 bases between. Germline V lookup: CDR1 SGHRS, CDR2 YFSETQ. Written as DNA, the CDR3 is TGCGCCAGCAGCCTACGGGACTCGAACACCGGGGAGCTGTTTTTT. Translating it yields CASSLRDSNTGELFF. Variable domain in full (rest from reference TRBV5-1 and TRBJ2-2): KAGVTQTPRYLIKTRGQQVTLSCSPISGHRSVSWYQQTPGQGLQFLFEYFSETQRNKGNFPGRFSGRQFSNSRSEMNVSTLELGDSALYLCASSLRDSNTGELFFGEGSRLTVL.

This clonotype has a count of ten or more. The chain employs TRBV4-1 and TRBJ2-5, with D perhaps TRBD1 or TRBD2 (5 bases each). The CDR3 is 13 amino acids. Germline CDR1 MGHRA, CDR2 YSYEKL. Trimming removed 8 bases at V and 4 bases at J, with 14 bases between. CDR3 bases: TGCGCCAGCGGACTGGGGGTTCGAGAGACCCAGTACTTC. This codes for CASGLGVRETQYF.

This clonotype was recorded at least ten times. The gene calls are TRBV29-1 and TRBJ2-1; a possible D gene is TRBD2 (5 bases). CDR1 and CDR2 from the germline V gene are SQVTM and ANQGSEA. V lost 6 bases to trimming and J lost 7 bases, with 22 bases between them. The CDR3 contains 15 residues. The CDR3 DNA is TGCAGCGTCGCCGCCGACCCGGGGATAGTTAATGAGCAGTTCTTC. This gives the protein CSVAADPGIVNEQFF.

The CDR3, as DNA: TGTGCCTGGAAACGATATGGAAACACCATATATTTT. It translates to CAWKRYGNTIYF. This chain joins TRBV30 and TRBJ1-3; D remains unclear. Trimming took off 4 bases at V and 3 bases at J, with 7 bases between the two ends. CDR3 length: 12 amino acids. Germline CDR1 is GTSNPN and CDR2 is SVGIG (reference sequence).

This clonotype was counted at least ten times. The CDR3 DNA is TGCAGCGTTGAAAGGCCGGGAAGAGCTTTCTTT. Residues: CSVERPGRAFF. V is TRBV29-1 and J is TRBJ1-1, with D unclear. V was cut by 2 bases and J by 10 bases, with 11 bases left in between. CDR1 is SQVTM and CDR2 is ANQGSEA in the germline V gene. This CDR3 is built from 11 residues.